This T cell receptor (beta chain) emerged from a study of cytotoxic CD8 clonotypes in ibrutinib-treated CLL. The table came from immunoSEQ multiplex PCR; TCRdb's copy has only in-frame clones and leaves some out. The sample yields more than 300,000 clones, roughly 79% seen once. The V end lost 6 bases, the J end lost 4 bases, and 6 bases lay between the germline ends. Germline lookup yields CDR1 SGHAT and CDR2 FQNNGV. This CDR3 is built from 11 residues. Whole-study results and caveats: Contraction or stability on treatment characterized the public clonotypes, which were uncommon. The times at which samples were taken varied between sustained-remission and progressing patients.

A word on this clone: Its antigen is not identified.

The chain has TRBV11-2 and TRBJ1-1; D not certain. Sequences were derived from PBMCs, sampled before ibrutinib treatment. This sequence originates from a human donor with chronic lymphocytic leukemia. The CDR3 sequence is CASSEGTEAFF. Here the CDR3 DNA reads TGTGCCAGCAGTGAGGGCACTGAAGCTTTCTTT.